This entry is about one T cell receptor (beta chain). The antigen is unknown. V was pared by 1 base and J by 3 bases, with 12 bases between. This CDR3 is built from 15 residues. Germline V gene data show CDR1 as MGHRA and CDR2 as YSYEKL. The sample belongs to a study of cytomegalovirus exposure and HLA in healthy donors. Study results and caveats: Earlier results showed most TCR beta V segments being productive about 87% or about 30% of the time. The classifier reportedly diagnosed cytomegalovirus status with high sensitivity and specificity.

The PCR employed 60 Vbeta primers together with 13 Jbeta primers. The repertoire was sequenced with immunoSEQ multiplex PCR; TCRdb's copy has only in-frame clones and lacks some. This repertoire includes 110,000 to 150,000 clones. This TCR was recovered from a male donor in good health and CMV-seronegative. The sequenced sample consisted of PBMCs. The V gene is TRBV4-1, the J gene TRBJ1-2; D is possibly TRBD1 (6 bases). As DNA, the CDR3 is TGCGCCAGCAGCCAAGCAGGGGTCGTCGACTATGGCTACACCTTC. It yields the protein CASSQAGVVDYGYTF.